This T cell receptor (beta chain) was sequenced for a study of T cells in Graves' hyperthyroidism and ophthalmopathy. Points from the study as a whole: Blood held most thyroid clonotypes expanded above 0.001 frequency. Stable hyperthyroidism was separated from ophthalmopathy by a model based on 13 V-J features.

Diagnosis rested on symptoms, serum thyroxine and TRAb, thyroid ultrasound, and orbital computed tomography. Source material for PBMCs was about 10 ml fresh peripheral blood. Template material for amplifying TCR beta CDR3 regions consisted of RNA transcripts. TCR CDR3 regions were first amplified by RT-PCR with HTBI primers. TCRdb analysed the multiplex PCR reads with MiXCR anew, one entry per CDR3 protein. The top ten clones hold approximately 14% of a sample with more than 500,000 distinct CDR3 sequences, 12% to 15% of them seen once. In regard to this clonotype: Its cognate antigen is unknown. With a much larger clone just one base away, this may be a read error.

The sequencing input was blood. The origin of this receptor is a middle-aged woman with Graves' hyperthyroidism.

The CDR3 sequence: CSAKRPYYNEQYF. DNA for the CDR3: TGCAGTGCTAAGCGCCCCTACTACAATGAGCAGTACTTC. V usage is TRBV20-1 and J usage is TRBJ2-1; D remains unclear. The tail of the sequence fits TRBJ2-7 better, so the J call may be wrong. The CDR3 sequence is 13 residues long. From germline, CDR1 is DFQATT and CDR2 SNEGSKA (reference sequence).